The TCR beta chain under discussion was sequenced for a study of spatial heterogeneity in lung cancer (dated by TCRdb to about 2019). For context, the study as a whole: Beta-chain transcripts were consistently detected in greater numbers than alpha-chain transcripts, which likely reflects a higher abundance of beta-chain transcripts. At surgery, 200 to 250 tumor regions, roughly 63 matched nontumor lung samples and more than 50 PBMC samples were TCR-sequenced for both alpha and beta chains. In non-small cell lung cancer, the study quantitatively compared TCR alpha and beta repertoires across several tumor regions, matched nontumor lung, and blood. In the raw uncorrected reads, each unique combination of TCR and UMI appeared on average more than ten times. TCR repertoire features were related to nonsynonymous mutation counts determined by whole-exome sequencing of tumor tissue. The paper's findings and limits, for the study overall: Ubiquitous expanded tumor TCRs showed up in blood more often at tumor resection than at routine follow-up. Additional single-cell paired TCR alpha and beta sequencing was considered necessary to confirm, at a functional level, the hypothesis that regional TCRs recognize regional mutations.

The germline V gene specifies KGHDR as CDR1 and SFDVKD as CDR2. The V end loses 4 bases and the J end loses 0 bases, and a stretch of 9 bases separates them. The CDR3 sequence holds 15 residues, the cysteine and phenylalanine included. Left in the record is the CDR3 DNA by itself, 45 bases read in frame from the first base. Read against the paper, the sample's time point label means: sample taken at primary tumor resection. The donors were 72 patients from the lung TRACERx cohort who had early-stage, untreated non-small cell lung cancer. For TCR sequencing, whole RNA was extracted from tumor and nontumor lung tissue, or from cryopreserved PBMC samples, and no cell sorting was done. Patients were selected for TCR sequencing only if sufficient RNA was available from at least two tumor regions. Libraries came from 5' RACE. Sequenced on a NextSeq 500. The TCR library protocol attached a unique molecular identifier to each TCR cDNA molecule to allow correction of PCR and sequencing errors. The published analysis was carried out like this. Decombinator tools were used for TCR identification, UMI-based error correction and CDR3 extraction. Expanded TCRs were defined as those above a frequency of 2 per 1,000, corresponding to the top 1% of the tumor frequency distribution. Each repertoire was subsampled 100 times to 5,000 TCRs, after which Renyi diversity was computed with the R vegan package. CDR3 similarity networks were built from amino acid triplet string-kernel similarity, connecting CDR3s with pairwise similarity above 0.82. TCRdb's own reprocessing of the public reads used fastp at Q25 and MiXCR and kept productive beta chains. Rows merge per CDR3 protein into single entries with the most common DNA and genes. Here the V and J calls rest on TCRdb's processing, not on the authors' analysis. This sample comprises 60,000 to 75,000 distinct CDR3 sequences, about 5.9% of them detected only once. Of the sample, roughly 15% falls within the top ten clones.

This clonotype has just a few counts. It lacks a known antigen. No much larger clonotype is one base removed from it; base qualities were not supplied. The chain links TRBV24-1 with TRBJ1-5; the D gene is unclear. Sequencing was performed on PBMCs, taken at surgery. The origin of this receptor is a female donor with early-stage non-small cell lung cancer. This receptor has the CDR3 CATSERTGSNQPQHF. The nucleotides are TGTGCCACCAGTGAACGGACCGGTAGCAATCAGCCCCAGCATTTT.